This T cell receptor (beta chain) was recovered during a study of cytomegalovirus exposure and HLA in healthy donors. About this clone: Antigen: not known.

Samples came from healthy bone marrow donors. Vbeta (60) and Jbeta (13) primers were used in the PCR. Sequenced by immunoSEQ multiplex PCR; TCRdb stores in-frame clones only, minus some. Of under 200,000 clones in the sample, roughly 75% were seen once. The CDR3 length is 10 residues. V shed 7 bases and J shed 5 bases, with 6 bases lying between them. CDR1 and CDR2 (germline): SGDLS, YYNGEE. Whole-study findings and limits: The study listed 150 to 200 cytomegalovirus-associated TCR beta chains. TCR association rates varied by HLA locus in a later analysis, with DRB1 highest and HLA-C lowest.

V gene TRBV9 combines with J gene TRBJ2-5, with D possibly matching TRBD2 (5 bases). Sequences were obtained from PBMCs. The source is a female donor in good health and CMV-seronegative. The CDR3 sequence: CASGGETQYF. CDR3 nucleotide sequence: TGTGCCAGCGGAGGCGAGACCCAGTACTTC.